This TCR beta chain was identified in a study of beta chain features in type 1 diabetes. As every portion of the isolated RNA was reverse transcribed, the sequencing read expressed TCRB transcripts. Sequencing was performed with immunoSEQ multiplex PCR; in TCRdb, only in-frame clones are kept and a portion is missing. The repertoire consists of about half a million clones, with over 10% occurring once and the leading ten covering 0.035% to 0.05%. The material sequenced was naive CD4+ T cells from blood. The sequence came from a woman aged 18-29 years in good health.

This chain's CDR3 is CASSYSPGGGYNEQFF. CDR3 coding DNA: TGTGCCAGCAGTTATTCTCCAGGCGGGGGCTACAATGAGCAGTTCTTC. This chain joins TRBV6-5 and TRBJ2-1; 7 nucleotides agree with TRBD2. CDR1 is MNHEY and CDR2 is SVGAGI in the germline V gene. The trim removed 3 bases at V and 3 bases at J, leaving 8 bases unmatched. The CDR3 has 16 amino acids.